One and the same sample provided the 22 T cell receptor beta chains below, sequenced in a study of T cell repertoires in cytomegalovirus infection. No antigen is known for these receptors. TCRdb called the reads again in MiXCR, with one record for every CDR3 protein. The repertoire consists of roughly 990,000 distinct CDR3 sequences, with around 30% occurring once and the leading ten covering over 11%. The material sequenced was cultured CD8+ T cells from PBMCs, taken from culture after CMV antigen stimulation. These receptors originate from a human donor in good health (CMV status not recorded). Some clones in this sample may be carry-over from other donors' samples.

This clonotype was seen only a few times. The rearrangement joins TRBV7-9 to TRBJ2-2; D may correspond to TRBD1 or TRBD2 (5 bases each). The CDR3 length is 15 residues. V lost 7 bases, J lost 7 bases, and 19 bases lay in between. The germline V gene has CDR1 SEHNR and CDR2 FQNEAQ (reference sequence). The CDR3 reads CASTSWDLSLGELFF. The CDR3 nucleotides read TGTGCCAGCACCTCCTGGGACCTAAGCCTCGGGGAGCTGTTTTTT.

CDR3 nucleotide sequence: TGTGCCAGCAGTTACCCGGGCAGGGGGCACACAGATACGCAGTATTTT. As protein: CASSYPGRGHTDTQYF. V and J are TRBV6-5 and TRBJ2-3; 8 nucleotides match TRBD1. The CDR3 is 16 residues long. V dropped 2 bases and J dropped 2; count of bases not matched to a gene: 6. Germline CDR1 is MNHEY and CDR2 is SVGAGI.

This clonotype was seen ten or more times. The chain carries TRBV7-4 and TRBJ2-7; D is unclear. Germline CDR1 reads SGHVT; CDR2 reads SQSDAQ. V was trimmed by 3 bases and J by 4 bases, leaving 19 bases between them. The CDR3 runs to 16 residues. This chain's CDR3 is CASSFHPDLGCYEQYV. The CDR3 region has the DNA TGTGCCAGCAGCTTCCACCCGGACCTAGGGTGTTACGAGCAGTACGTC.

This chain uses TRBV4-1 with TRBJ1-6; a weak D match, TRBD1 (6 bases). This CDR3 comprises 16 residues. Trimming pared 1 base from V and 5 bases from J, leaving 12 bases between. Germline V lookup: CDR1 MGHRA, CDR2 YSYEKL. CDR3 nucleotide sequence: TGCGCCAGCAGCCAAGGGACAGCTACAAATAATTCACCCCTCCACTTT. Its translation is CASSQGTATNNSPLHF.

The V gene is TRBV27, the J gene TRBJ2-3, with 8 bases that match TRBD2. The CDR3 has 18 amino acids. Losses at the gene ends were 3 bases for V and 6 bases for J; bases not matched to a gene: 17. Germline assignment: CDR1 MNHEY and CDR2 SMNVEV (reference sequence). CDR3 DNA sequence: TGTGCCAGCAGTTTTGGGGATCACGGGGGGGCCTTTTTCGATACGCAGTATTTT. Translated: CASSFGDHGGAFFDTQYF.

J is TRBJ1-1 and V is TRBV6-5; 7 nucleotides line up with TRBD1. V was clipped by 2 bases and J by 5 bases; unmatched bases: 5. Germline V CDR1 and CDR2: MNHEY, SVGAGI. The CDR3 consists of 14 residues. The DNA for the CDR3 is TGTGCCAGCAGTTACGGGACAGCTTATACTGAAGCTTTCTTT. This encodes CASSYGTAYTEAFF.

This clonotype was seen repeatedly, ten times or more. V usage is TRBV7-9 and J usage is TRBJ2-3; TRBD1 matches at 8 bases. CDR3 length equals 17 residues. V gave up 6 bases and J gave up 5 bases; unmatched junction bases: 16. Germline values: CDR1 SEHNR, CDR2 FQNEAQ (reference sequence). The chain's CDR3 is CASRRTLRTGSGDTQYF. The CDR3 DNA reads TGTGCCAGCAGGAGGACACTACGGACAGGGTCGGGAGATACGCAGTATTTT. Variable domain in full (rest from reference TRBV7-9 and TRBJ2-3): DTGVSQNPRHKITKRGQNVTFRCDPISEHNRLYWYRQTLGQGPEFLTYFQNEAQLEKSRLLSDRFSAERPKGSFSTLEIQRTEQGDSAMYLCASRRTLRTGSGDTQYFGPGTRLTVL.

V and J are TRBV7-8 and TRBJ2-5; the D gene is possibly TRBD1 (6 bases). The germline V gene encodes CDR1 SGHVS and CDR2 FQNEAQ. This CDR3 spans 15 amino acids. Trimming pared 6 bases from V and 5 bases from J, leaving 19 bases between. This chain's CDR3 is CASSSGVGPGETQYF. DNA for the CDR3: TGTGCCAGCAGTTCAGGGGTGGGGCCCGGGGAGACCCAGTACTTC. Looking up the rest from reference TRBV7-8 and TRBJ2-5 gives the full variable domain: GAGVSQSPRYKVAKRGQDVALRCDPISGHVSLFWYQQALGQGPEFLTYFQNEAQLDKSGLPSDRFFAERPEGSVSTLKIQRTQQEDSAVYLCASSSGVGPGETQYFGPGTRLLVL.

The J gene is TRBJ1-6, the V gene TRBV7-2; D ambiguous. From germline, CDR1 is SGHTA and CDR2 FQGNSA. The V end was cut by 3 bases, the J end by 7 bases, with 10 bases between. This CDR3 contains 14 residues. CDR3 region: CASSFRRVNSPLHF. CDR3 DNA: TGTGCCAGCAGCTTCAGGCGGGTCAATTCACCCCTCCACTTT.

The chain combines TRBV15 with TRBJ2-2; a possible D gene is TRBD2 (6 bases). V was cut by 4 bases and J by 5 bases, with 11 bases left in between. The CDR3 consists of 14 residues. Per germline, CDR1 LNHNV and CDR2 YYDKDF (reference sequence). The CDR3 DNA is TGTGCCACCAGCAACCGGGGGACGACCGGGGAGCTGTTTTTT. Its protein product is CATSNRGTTGELFF.

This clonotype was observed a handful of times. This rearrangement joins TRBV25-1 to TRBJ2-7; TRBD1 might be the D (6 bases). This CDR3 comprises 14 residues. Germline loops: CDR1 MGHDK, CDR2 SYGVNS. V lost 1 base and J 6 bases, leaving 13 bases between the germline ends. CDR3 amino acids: CASSEFEGEFEQYF. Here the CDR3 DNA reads TGTGCCAGCAGTGAATTCGAGGGGGAATTCGAGCAGTACTTC.

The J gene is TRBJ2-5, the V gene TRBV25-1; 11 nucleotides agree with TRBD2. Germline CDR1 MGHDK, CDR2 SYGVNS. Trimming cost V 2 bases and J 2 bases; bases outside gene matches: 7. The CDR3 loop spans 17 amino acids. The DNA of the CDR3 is TGTGCCAGCAGTGAACTGACTAGCGGGACCATTCAAGAGACCCAGTACTTC. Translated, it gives CASSELTSGTIQETQYF.

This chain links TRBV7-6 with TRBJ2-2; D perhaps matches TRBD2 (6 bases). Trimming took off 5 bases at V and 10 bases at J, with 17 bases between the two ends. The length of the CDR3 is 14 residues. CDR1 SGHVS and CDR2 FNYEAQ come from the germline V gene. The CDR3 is CASSLSGRIEELFF. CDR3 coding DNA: TGTGCCAGCAGCCTTAGCGGCAGGATCGAGGAGCTGTTTTTT.

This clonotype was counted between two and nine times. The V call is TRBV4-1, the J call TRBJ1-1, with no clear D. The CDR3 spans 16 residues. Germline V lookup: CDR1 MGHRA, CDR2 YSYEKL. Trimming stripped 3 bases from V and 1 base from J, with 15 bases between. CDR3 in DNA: TGCGCCAGCAGCCATGCGACGGGCATCAGGAACACTGAAGCTTTCTTT. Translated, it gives CASSHATGIRNTEAFF.

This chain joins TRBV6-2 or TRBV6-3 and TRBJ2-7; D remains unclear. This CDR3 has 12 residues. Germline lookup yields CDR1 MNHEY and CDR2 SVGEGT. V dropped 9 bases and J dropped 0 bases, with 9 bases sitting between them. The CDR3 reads CASQSGSYEQYF. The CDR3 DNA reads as TGTGCCAGTCAGTCGGGCTCCTACGAGCAGTACTTC.

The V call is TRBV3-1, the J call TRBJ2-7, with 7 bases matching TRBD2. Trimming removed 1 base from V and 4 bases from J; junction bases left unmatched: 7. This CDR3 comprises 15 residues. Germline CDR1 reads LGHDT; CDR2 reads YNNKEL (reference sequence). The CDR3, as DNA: TGTGCCAGCAGCCAAGGGTTGCAGCGGGGTTACGAGCAGTACTTC. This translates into CASSQGLQRGYEQYF.

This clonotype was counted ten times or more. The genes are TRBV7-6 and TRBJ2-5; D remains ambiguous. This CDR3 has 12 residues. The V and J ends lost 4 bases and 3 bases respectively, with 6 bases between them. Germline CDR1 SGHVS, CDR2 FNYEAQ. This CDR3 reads CASSSLEETQYF. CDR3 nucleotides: TGTGCCAGCAGCTCCTTGGAAGAGACCCAGTACTTC.

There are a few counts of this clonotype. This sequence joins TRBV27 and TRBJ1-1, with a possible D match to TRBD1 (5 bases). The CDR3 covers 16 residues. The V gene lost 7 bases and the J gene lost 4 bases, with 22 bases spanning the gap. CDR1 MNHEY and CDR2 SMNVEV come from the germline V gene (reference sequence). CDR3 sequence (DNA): TGTGCCAGCAACCCAAACCACAGAGGGGCAGGCACTGAAGCTTTCTTT. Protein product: CASNPNHRGAGTEAFF.

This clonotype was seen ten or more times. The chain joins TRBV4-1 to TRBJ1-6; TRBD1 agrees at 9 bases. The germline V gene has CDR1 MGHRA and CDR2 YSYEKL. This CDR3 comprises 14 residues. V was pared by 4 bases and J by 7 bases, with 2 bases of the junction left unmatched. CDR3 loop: CASSLGTGNSPLHF. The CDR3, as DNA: TGCGCCAGCAGCCTTGGGACAGGGAATTCACCCCTCCACTTT.

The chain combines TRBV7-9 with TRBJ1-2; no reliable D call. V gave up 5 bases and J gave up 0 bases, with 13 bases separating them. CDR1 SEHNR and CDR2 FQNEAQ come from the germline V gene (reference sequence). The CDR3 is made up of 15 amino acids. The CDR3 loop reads CASSARKGANYGYTF. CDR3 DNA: TGTGCCAGCAGCGCCCGGAAGGGAGCTAACTATGGCTACACCTTC. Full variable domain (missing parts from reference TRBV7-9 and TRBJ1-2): DTGVSQNPRHKITKRGQNVTFRCDPISEHNRLYWYRQTLGQGPEFLTYFQNEAQLEKSRLLSDRFSAERPKGSFSTLEIQRTEQGDSAMYLCASSARKGANYGYTFGSGTRLTVV.

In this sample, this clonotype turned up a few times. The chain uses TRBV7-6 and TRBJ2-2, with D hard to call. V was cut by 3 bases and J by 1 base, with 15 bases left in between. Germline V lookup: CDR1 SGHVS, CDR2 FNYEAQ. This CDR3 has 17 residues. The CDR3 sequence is CASSFAPGQQNTGELFF. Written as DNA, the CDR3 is TGTGCCAGCAGCTTCGCCCCCGGGCAGCAGAACACCGGGGAGCTGTTTTTT.

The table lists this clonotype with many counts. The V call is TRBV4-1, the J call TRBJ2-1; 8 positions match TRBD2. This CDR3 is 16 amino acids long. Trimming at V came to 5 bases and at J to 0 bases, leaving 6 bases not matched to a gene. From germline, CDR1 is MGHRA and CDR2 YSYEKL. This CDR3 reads CASSAGSGGSYNEQFF. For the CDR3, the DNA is TGCGCCAGCAGCGCAGGAAGCGGGGGCTCCTACAATGAGCAGTTCTTC.